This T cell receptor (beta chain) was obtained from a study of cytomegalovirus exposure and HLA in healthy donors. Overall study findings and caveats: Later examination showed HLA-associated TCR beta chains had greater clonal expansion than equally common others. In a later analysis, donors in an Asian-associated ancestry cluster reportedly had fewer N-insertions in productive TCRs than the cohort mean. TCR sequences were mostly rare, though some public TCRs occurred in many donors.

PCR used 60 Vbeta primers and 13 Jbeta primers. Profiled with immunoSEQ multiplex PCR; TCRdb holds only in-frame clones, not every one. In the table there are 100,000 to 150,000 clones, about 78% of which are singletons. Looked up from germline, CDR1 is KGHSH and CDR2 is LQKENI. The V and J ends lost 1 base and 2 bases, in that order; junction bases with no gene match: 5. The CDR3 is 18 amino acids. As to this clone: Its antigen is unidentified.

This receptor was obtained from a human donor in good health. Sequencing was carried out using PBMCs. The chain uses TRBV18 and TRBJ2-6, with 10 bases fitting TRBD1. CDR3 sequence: CASSPRDRGRPGANVLTF. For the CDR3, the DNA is TGTGCCAGCTCACCACGGGACAGGGGAAGGCCTGGGGCCAACGTCCTGACTTTC.